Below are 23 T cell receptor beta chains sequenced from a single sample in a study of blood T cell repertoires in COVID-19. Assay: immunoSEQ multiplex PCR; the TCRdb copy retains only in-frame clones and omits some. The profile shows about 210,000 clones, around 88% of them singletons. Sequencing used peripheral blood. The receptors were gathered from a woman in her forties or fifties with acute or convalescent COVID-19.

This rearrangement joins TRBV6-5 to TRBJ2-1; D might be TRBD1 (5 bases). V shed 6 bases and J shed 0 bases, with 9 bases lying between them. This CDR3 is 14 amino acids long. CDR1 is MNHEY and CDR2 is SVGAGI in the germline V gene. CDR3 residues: CASSRDSSYNEQFF. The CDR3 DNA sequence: TGTGCCAGCAGCAGGGATTCCTCCTACAATGAGCAGTTCTTC.

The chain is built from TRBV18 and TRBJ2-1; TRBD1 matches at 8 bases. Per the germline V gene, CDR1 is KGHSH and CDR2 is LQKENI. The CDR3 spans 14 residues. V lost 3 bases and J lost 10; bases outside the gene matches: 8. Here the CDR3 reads CASSPRGQFGEQFF. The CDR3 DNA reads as TGTGCCAGCTCACCCAGGGGGCAGTTTGGAGAGCAGTTCTTC. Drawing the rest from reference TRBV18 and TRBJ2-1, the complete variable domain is NAGVMQNPRHLVRRRGQEARLRCSPMKGHSHVYWYRQLPEEGLKFMVYLQKENIIDESGMPKERFSAEFPKEGPSILRIQQVVRGDSAAYFCASSPRGQFGEQFFGPGTRLTVL.

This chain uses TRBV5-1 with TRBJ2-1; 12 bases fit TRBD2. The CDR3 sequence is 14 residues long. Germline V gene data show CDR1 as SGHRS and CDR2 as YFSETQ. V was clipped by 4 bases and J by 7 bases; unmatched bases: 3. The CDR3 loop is CASSGGTSGNEQFF. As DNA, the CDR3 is TGCGCCAGCAGCGGGGGGACTAGCGGGAATGAGCAGTTCTTC.

CDR3 in amino acids: CASSLTSGTNEQFF. The CDR3 DNA follows: TGTGCCAGCAGTTTAACTAGCGGGACGAATGAGCAGTTCTTC. This chain connects TRBV27 to TRBJ2-1, with TRBD2 matching over 10 bases. V trimming: 2 bases; J trimming: 7 bases; junction bases outside the gene matches: 2. Germline V gene lookup returns CDR1 MNHEY and CDR2 SMNVEV (reference sequence). There are 14 residues in the CDR3.

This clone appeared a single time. The CDR3 DNA reads as TGTGCCAGCAGCTTAGTTACAGGGGTTAGCACAGATACGCAGTATTTT. Translation gives CASSLVTGVSTDTQYF. The J gene is TRBJ2-3, the V gene TRBV11-2, with TRBD1 matching over 7 bases. The CDR3 is made up of 16 amino acids. Germline CDR1 SGHAT, CDR2 FQNNGV. V dropped 1 base and J dropped 0; count of bases not matched to a gene: 4.

Here the CDR3 DNA reads TGTGCCAGCAGCGTAGGACGGAGTAACACTGAAGCTTTCTTT. It yields the protein CASSVGRSNTEAFF. The chain links TRBV9 to TRBJ1-1; no firm D call. This CDR3 has 14 residues. V dropped 0 bases and J dropped 2 bases, with 8 bases sitting between them. Germline V CDR1 and CDR2: SGDLS, YYNGEE.

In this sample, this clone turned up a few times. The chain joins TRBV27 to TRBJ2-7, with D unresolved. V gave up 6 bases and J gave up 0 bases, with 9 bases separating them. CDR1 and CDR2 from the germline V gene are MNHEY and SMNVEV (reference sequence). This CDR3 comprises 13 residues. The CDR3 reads CASSSLDSYEQYF. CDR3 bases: TGTGCCAGCAGCTCCCTAGACTCCTACGAGCAGTACTTC.

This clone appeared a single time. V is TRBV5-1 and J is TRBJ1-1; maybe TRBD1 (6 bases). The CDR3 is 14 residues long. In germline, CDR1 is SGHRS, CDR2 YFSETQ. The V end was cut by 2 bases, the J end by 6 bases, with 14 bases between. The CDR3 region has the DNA TGCGCCAGCAGCTTCTCCCAGGGGAGGGCTGAAGCTTTCTTT. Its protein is CASSFSQGRAEAFF.

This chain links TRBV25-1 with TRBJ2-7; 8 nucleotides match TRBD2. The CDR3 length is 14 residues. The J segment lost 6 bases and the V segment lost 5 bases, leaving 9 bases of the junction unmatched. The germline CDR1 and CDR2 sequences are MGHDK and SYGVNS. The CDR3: CASSPTGGAREQYF. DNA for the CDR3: TGTGCCAGCAGTCCAACGGGGGGGGCGCGCGAGCAGTACTTC.

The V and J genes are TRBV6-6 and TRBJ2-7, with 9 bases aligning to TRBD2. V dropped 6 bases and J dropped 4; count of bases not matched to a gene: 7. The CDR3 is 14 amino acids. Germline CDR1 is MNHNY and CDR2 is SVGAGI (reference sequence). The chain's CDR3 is CASRRWTSEYEQYF. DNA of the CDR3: TGTGCCAGCAGACGCTGGACTAGCGAGTACGAGCAGTACTTC.

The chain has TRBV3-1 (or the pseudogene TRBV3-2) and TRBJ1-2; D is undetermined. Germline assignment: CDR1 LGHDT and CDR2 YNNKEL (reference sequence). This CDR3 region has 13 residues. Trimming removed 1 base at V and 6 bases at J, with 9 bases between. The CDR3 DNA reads TGTGCCAGCAGCCAAGTAGGAGCTAATGGCTACACCTTC. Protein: CASSQVGANGYTF.

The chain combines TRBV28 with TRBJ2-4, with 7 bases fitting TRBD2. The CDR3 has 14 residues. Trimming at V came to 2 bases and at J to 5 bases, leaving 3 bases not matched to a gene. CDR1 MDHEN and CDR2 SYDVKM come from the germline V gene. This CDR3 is CASSLGGVQNIQYF. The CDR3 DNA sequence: TGTGCCAGCAGTTTAGGGGGGGTCCAAAACATTCAGTACTTC. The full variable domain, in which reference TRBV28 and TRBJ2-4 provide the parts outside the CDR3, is DVKVTQSSRYLVKRTGEKVFLECVQDMDHENMFWYRQDPGLGLRLIYFSYDVKMKEKGDIPEGYSVSREKKERFSLILESASTNQTSMYLCASSLGGVQNIQYFGAGTRLSVL.

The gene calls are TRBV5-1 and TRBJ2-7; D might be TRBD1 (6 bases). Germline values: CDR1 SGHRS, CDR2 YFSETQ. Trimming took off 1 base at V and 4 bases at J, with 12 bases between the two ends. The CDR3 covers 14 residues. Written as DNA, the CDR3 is TGCGCCAGCAGCTTGACAGGGAATGGGTACGAGCAGTACTTC. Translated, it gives CASSLTGNGYEQYF.

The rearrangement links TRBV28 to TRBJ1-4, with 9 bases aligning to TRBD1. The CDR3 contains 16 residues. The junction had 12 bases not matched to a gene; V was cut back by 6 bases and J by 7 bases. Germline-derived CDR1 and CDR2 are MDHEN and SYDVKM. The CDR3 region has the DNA TGTGCCAGCAGCTATTCCGGGACAGGGAAAATTGAAAAACTGTTTTTT. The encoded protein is CASSYSGTGKIEKLFF.

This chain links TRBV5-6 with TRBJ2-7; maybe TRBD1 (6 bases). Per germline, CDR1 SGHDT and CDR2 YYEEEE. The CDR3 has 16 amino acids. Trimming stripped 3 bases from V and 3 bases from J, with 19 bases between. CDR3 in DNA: TGTGCCAGCAGCTCCTTTAGACAGGACTCGTACTACGAGCAGTACTTC. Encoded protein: CASSSFRQDSYYEQYF.

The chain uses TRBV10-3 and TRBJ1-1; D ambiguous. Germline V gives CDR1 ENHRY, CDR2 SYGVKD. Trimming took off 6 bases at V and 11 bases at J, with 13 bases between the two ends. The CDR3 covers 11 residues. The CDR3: CAIRGSQKAFF. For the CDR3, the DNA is TGTGCCATCAGGGGGAGCCAGAAGGCTTTCTTT.

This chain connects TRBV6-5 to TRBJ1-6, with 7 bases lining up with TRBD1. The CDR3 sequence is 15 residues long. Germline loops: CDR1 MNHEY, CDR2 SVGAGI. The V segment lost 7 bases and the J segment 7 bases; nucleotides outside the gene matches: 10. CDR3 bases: TGTGCCAGCACCTCGACAGGGCCGGGGAATTCACCCCTCCACTTT. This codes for CASTSTGPGNSPLHF.

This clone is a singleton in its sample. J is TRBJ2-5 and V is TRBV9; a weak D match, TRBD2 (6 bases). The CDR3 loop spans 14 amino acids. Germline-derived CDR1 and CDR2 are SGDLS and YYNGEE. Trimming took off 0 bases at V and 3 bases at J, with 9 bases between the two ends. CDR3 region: CASSVGSGKETQYF. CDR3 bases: TGTGCCAGCAGCGTAGGTAGCGGAAAAGAGACCCAGTACTTC. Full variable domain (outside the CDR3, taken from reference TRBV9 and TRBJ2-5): DSGVTQTPKHLITATGQRVTLRCSPRSGDLSVYWYQQSLDQGLQFLIQYYNGEERAKGNILERFSAQQFPDLHSELNLSSLELGDSALYFCASSVGSGKETQYFGPGTRLLVL.

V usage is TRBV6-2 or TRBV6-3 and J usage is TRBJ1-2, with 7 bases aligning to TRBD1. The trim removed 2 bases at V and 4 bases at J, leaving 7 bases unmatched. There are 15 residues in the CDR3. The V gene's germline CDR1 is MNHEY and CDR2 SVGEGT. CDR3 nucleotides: TGTGCCAGCAGTTACGGGCCAGGGGGGACCTATGGCTACACCTTC. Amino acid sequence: CASSYGPGGTYGYTF.

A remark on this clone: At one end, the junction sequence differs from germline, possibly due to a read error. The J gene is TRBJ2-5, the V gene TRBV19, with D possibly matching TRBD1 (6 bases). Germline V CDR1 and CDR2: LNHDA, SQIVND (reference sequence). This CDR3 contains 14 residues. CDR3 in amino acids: CASSINRGQEAQYF. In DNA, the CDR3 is TGTGCCAGTAGTATCAACCGGGGACAAGAGGCCCAGTACTTC.

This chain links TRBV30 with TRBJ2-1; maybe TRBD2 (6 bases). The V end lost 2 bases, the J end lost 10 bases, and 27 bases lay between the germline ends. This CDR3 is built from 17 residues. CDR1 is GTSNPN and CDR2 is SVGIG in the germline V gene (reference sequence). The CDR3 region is CAWSPRRGGLQTPEQFF. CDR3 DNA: TGTGCCTGGAGTCCTCGACGGGGAGGACTTCAGACCCCAGAGCAGTTCTTC.

The CDR3 protein is CASSLWGEETQYF. CDR3 in DNA: TGTGCCAGCAGTTTATGGGGGGAAGAGACCCAGTACTTC. The chain combines TRBV7-3 with TRBJ2-5; possible D gene TRBD2, 6 bases. V was shortened by 6 bases and J by 3 bases, with 11 bases between the two germline ends. CDR1 and CDR2 (germline): SGHTA, FQGTGA. This CDR3 is built from 13 residues.

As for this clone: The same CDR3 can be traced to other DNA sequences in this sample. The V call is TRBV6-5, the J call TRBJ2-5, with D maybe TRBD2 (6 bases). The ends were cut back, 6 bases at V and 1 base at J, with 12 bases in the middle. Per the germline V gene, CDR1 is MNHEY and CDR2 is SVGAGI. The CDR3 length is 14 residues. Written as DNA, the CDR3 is TGTGCCAGCAGCCGCGGGACTGTCCAAGAGACCCAGTACTTC. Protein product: CASSRGTVQETQYF.